This T cell receptor (beta chain) was found in a study of cytomegalovirus exposure and HLA in healthy donors. About the research overall: Across around 400 genotyped donors, 81% landed in the Caucasian-associated ancestry cluster.

With 60 Vbeta and 13 Jbeta primers, the PCR was carried out. The assay was immunoSEQ multiplex PCR, and TCRdb's table has in-frame clones only and misses some. The table lists 160,000 or so clones, 80% of them singletons. Though nominally healthy at sampling, donors likely had unrecorded immune exposures. Sequences were obtained from PBMCs. The receptor's source is a woman between 50 and 59 years old in good health and CMV-seronegative.

The CDR3 coding sequence is TGCAGCGTTGAAGGACAGTACAATGAGCAGTTCTTC. Its translation: CSVEGQYNEQFF. This chain connects TRBV29-1 to TRBJ2-1, with a possible D match to TRBD1 (5 bases). This CDR3 has 12 amino acids. Trimming shortened V by 1 base and J by 4 bases, and 5 bases separated the two germline ends. Germline loops: CDR1 SQVTM, CDR2 ANQGSEA.